The next 17 T cell receptor beta chains were all read from a single sample in a study of T cells after yellow fever vaccination. TCRdb reprocessed the 5' RACE reads via MiXCR and lists one record per CDR3 protein. This sample has 450,000 to 550,000 distinct CDR3 sequences, with less than 25% found just once. Material: PBMCs, obtained 21 days after the first yellow fever vaccination. The receptors were gathered from a man younger than 35 who received the YFV17D yellow fever vaccine.

This clonotype was detected only a few times. CDR3 coding DNA: TGTGCCAGCAGGCACCGACGAGGCCAAGCTTTCTTT. Its translation is CASRHRRGQAFF. This chain joins TRBV6-5 and TRBJ1-1, with D unresolved. The CDR3 extends over 12 amino acids. The germline CDR1 and CDR2 sequences are MNHEY and SVGAGI. V was shortened by 6 bases and J by 9 bases, with 14 bases between the two germline ends.

This clonotype has a handful of counts. The V gene is TRBV4-1, the J gene TRBJ2-1; TRBD1 is a possible D gene (6 bases). In germline, CDR1 is MGHRA, CDR2 YSYEKL. There are 13 residues in the CDR3. V dropped 0 bases and J dropped 7 bases, with 7 bases sitting between them. The CDR3 DNA is TGCGCCAGCAGCCAAGACCAGGGGAATGAGCAGTTCTTC. This encodes CASSQDQGNEQFF.

The chain joins TRBV15 to TRBJ2-1, with 7 bases lining up with TRBD2. V shed 5 bases and J 6 bases; nucleotides not matched to a gene: 4. The CDR3 spans 13 residues. CDR1 is LNHNV and CDR2 is YYDKDF in the germline V gene (reference sequence). CDR3 region: CATSPERGNEQFF. CDR3 coding DNA: TGTGCCACCAGCCCAGAGCGGGGCAATGAGCAGTTCTTC.

This chain connects TRBV5-4 to TRBJ2-7, with TRBD2 matching over 11 bases. Trimming removed 2 bases from V and 6 bases from J; junction bases left unmatched: 4. This CDR3 is built from 14 residues. The germline CDR1 and CDR2 sequences are SGHNT and YYREEE (reference sequence). The CDR3: CASSFSGGASEQYV. The CDR3 DNA follows: TGTGCCAGCAGCTTTAGCGGGGGGGCCTCCGAGCAGTACGTC.

V gene TRBV6-1 combines with J gene TRBJ2-3; 8 nucleotides line up with TRBD1. The CDR3 has 15 residues. The germline gives CDR1 MNHNS, CDR2 SASEGT. Unmatched junction bases numbered 7, after V lost 5 bases and J lost 3 bases. The CDR3: CASSRQGAWTDTQYF. CDR3 sequence (DNA): TGTGCCAGCAGTCGCCAGGGGGCTTGGACAGATACGCAGTATTTT.

This clonotype was counted many times. The genes are TRBV20-1 and TRBJ2-1; D gene unclear. CDR1 is DFQATT, CDR2 SNEGSKA, per germline (reference sequence). The CDR3 has 13 amino acids. V was clipped by 6 bases and J by 0 bases, with 9 bases between them. The CDR3 here is CSARRNSYNEQFF. The CDR3 coding sequence is TGCAGTGCGAGAAGAAACTCCTACAATGAGCAGTTCTTC.

This sequence joins TRBV5-5 and TRBJ2-1; possible D gene TRBD2, 5 bases. V lost 7 bases, J lost 8 bases, and 19 bases lay in between. The CDR3 covers 14 residues. Germline CDR1 reads SGHKS; CDR2 reads YYEKEE (reference sequence). CDR3 DNA sequence: TGTGCCAGCGTACTCGTCGGGGAGAGCCATGAGCAGTTCTTC. It translates to CASVLVGESHEQFF.

V is TRBV12-3 or TRBV12-4 and J is TRBJ2-5; 12 nucleotides agree with TRBD1. Germline trimming cut 7 bases from V and 4 bases from J; bases unmatched to any gene: 7. The CDR3 extends over 15 amino acids. Here the CDR3 DNA reads TGTGCCAGCACCAAGGGACAGGGGGCGCGAGAGACCCAGTACTTC. It codes for CASTKGQGARETQYF.

The V call is TRBV20-1, the J call TRBJ2-7; D is perhaps TRBD1 or TRBD2 (5 bases each). The CDR3 consists of 16 residues. CDR1 is DFQATT and CDR2 is SNEGSKA in the germline V gene (reference sequence). V lost 6 bases and J lost 0, with 21 bases in between. The CDR3 sequence is CSASGWGTESSYEQYV. CDR3 bases: TGCAGTGCCTCCGGTTGGGGGACGGAAAGCTCCTACGAGCAGTACGTC.

This clonotype was observed once. The rearrangement links TRBV9 to TRBJ1-2; possible D gene TRBD1, 5 bases. The CDR3 has 14 residues. The V gene's germline CDR1 is SGDLS and CDR2 YYNGEE. V lost 4 bases and J 4 bases, leaving 14 bases between the germline ends. CDR3 residues: CASSLAGATYGYTF. The CDR3 DNA reads TGTGCCAGCAGCCTCGCCGGGGCTACCTATGGCTACACCTTC.

The V gene is TRBV6-5, the J gene TRBJ2-3; 8 bases fit TRBD2. Germline values: CDR1 MNHEY, CDR2 SVGAGI. CDR3 size: 16 residues. Trimming cost V 4 bases and J 5 bases; bases outside gene matches: 11. Here the CDR3 reads CASSLNSGGPKDTQYF. The CDR3 DNA reads TGTGCCAGCAGTTTAAACTCGGGGGGGCCTAAAGATACGCAGTATTTT.

This clonotype was recorded many times. This chain connects TRBV6-1 to TRBJ2-7, with 9 bases fitting TRBD1. The V gene's germline CDR1 is MNHNS and CDR2 SASEGT. The CDR3 runs 17 residues. The V and J ends lost 5 bases and 0 bases, in that order; junction bases with no gene match: 11. The DNA for the CDR3 is TGTGCCAGCAGTCCCCCGGGACAGGGATATTCCTCCTACGAGCAGTACTTC. Translating gives CASSPPGQGYSSYEQYF.

The rearrangement joins TRBV6-1 to TRBJ2-7; D is possibly TRBD1 or TRBD2 (6 bases each). The CDR3 is made up of 15 amino acids. Germline-derived CDR1 and CDR2 are MNHNS and SASEGT. V was clipped by 5 bases and J by 3 bases, with 17 bases between them. The CDR3 reads CASSPGGQGNYEQYF. As DNA, the CDR3 is TGTGCCAGCAGTCCCGGGGGCCAGGGTAACTACGAGCAGTACTTC.

This clonotype has just a few counts. The J gene is TRBJ2-1, the V gene TRBV27; 13 bases fit TRBD2. The CDR3 runs to 15 residues. Germline CDR1 is MNHEY and CDR2 is SMNVEV (reference sequence). Losses at the gene ends were 6 bases for V and 9 bases for J; bases not matched to a gene: 8. The CDR3 is CASSPLAGGRSEQFF. Written as DNA, the CDR3 is TGTGCCAGCAGCCCACTAGCGGGGGGGCGTAGTGAGCAGTTCTTC.

This clonotype has only a few counts. V gene TRBV10-3 combines with J gene TRBJ2-3; the match to TRBD2 covers 11 bases. V shed 4 bases, J shed 2 bases, and the junction held 14 bases outside the gene matches. Germline V gene lookup returns CDR1 ENHRY and CDR2 SYGVKD. The CDR3 contains 19 residues. Here the CDR3 DNA reads TGTGCCATCAGTGCCCCCTCCACTACGGGACTAGCGGCCACAGATACGCAGTATTTT. Protein product: CAISAPSTTGLAATDTQYF.

This clonotype has a handful of counts. The chain has TRBV7-9 and TRBJ2-1; 14 bases are shared with TRBD2. CDR1 and CDR2 (germline): SEHNR, FQNEAQ (reference sequence). The CDR3 consists of 17 residues. V lost 3 bases and J lost 8; bases outside the gene matches: 9. In DNA, the CDR3 is TGTGCCAGCAGCTTGGGGACTAGCGGGGGCCCGAGCGATGAGCAGTTCTTC. Protein sequence: CASSLGTSGGPSDEQFF.

The table lists this clonotype with a few counts. The CDR3 DNA sequence: TGCAGTGCCACAGCCCGGACGGGACGGTGGCATGAGCAGTTCTTC. Translated: CSATARTGRWHEQFF. The chain employs TRBV20-1 and TRBJ2-1; D may match TRBD1 or TRBD2 (5 bases each). Trimming cost V 6 bases and J 8 bases, with 23 bases left between them. This CDR3 has 15 residues. The germline gives CDR1 DFQATT, CDR2 SNEGSKA (reference sequence).